Listed below are T cell receptor beta chains from one sample, sequenced in a study of blood T cell repertoires in COVID-19. Profiling relied on immunoSEQ multiplex PCR, and the TCRdb table lists in-frame clones only, not all of them. The sample holds about 410,000 clones, approximately 91% seen once. Material: peripheral blood. The receptors shown here come from a middle-aged woman with COVID-19, enrolled during active disease. The CDR3 runs from the conserved cysteine through the conserved F or W. A D gene is named only where the DNA matches it firmly. Some rows have no size entry. The others give once, few or many, or a class for an expanded clone.

abundance: NA; d_gene: TRBD2; v_gene: TRBV10-3; j_gene: TRBJ2-2; CDR3aa: CAISVLAGGLGTNTGELFF; CDR3nt: TGTGCCATCAGTGTATTAGCGGGAGGGCTGGGAACGAACACCGGGGAGCTGTTTTTT
abundance: NA; d_gene: TRBD2; v_gene: TRBV6-5; j_gene: TRBJ2-1; CDR3aa: CASKYEAGAGEQFF; CDR3nt: TGTGCCAGCAAGTATGAGGCGGGAGCTGGGGAGCAGTTCTTC
abundance: NA; d_gene: NA; v_gene: TRBV6-6; j_gene: TRBJ1-1; CDR3aa: CASSYSWRDTEAFF; CDR3nt: TGTGCCAGCAGTTACTCGTGGAGGGACACTGAAGCTTTCTTT
abundance: NA; d_gene: TRBD1; v_gene: TRBV11-2; j_gene: TRBJ1-1; CDR3aa: CASSLDRLDRGQITEAFF; CDR3nt: TGTGCCAGCAGCTTAGATAGATTGGACAGGGGGCAGATCACTGAAGCTTTCTTT
abundance: NA; d_gene: NA; v_gene: TRBV7-9; j_gene: TRBJ1-5; CDR3aa: CASSPTGRSGSNQPQHF; CDR3nt: TGTGCCAGCAGCCCCACGGGTAGGTCCGGGAGCAATCAGCCCCAGCATTTT
abundance: NA; d_gene: NA; v_gene: TRBV5-8; j_gene: TRBJ1-6; CDR3aa: CASSLGETYNSPLHF; CDR3nt: TGTGCCAGCAGCTTGGGGGAGACCTATAATTCACCCCTCCACTTT
abundance: NA; d_gene: NA; v_gene: TRBV28; j_gene: TRBJ2-2; CDR3aa: CASNTGGAGGTGELFF; CDR3nt: TGTGCCAGCAATACAGGGGGCGCGGGAGGCACCGGGGAGCTGTTTTTT
abundance: NA; d_gene: NA; v_gene: TRBV15; j_gene: TRBJ1-4; CDR3aa: CATSRDPEGGALGEKLFF; CDR3nt: TGTGCCACCAGCAGAGATCCCGAAGGAGGGGCGCTGGGTGAAAAACTGTTTTTT
abundance: once; d_gene: NA; v_gene: TRBV15; j_gene: TRBJ1-3; CDR3aa: CATSRVAGSGNTIYF; CDR3nt: TGTGCCACCAGCAGAGTTGCGGGGTCCGGAAACACCATATATTTT
abundance: once; d_gene: TRBD2; v_gene: TRBV7-2; j_gene: TRBJ2-7; CDR3aa: CASCLGGGFYYEQYF; CDR3nt: TGTGCCAGCTGCCTCGGGGGGGGGTTTTACTACGAGCAGTACTTC
abundance: NA; d_gene: NA; v_gene: TRBV7-2; j_gene: TRBJ1-3; CDR3aa: CASSLDWGRSGNTIYF; CDR3nt: TGTGCCAGCAGCTTAGACTGGGGCAGAAGTGGAAACACCATATATTTT
abundance: NA; d_gene: NA; v_gene: TRBV2; j_gene: TRBJ1-3; CDR3aa: CASSYWRGGLSGNTIYF; CDR3nt: TGTGCCAGCAGCTATTGGCGGGGGGGCCTCTCTGGAAACACCATATATTTT
abundance: once; d_gene: TRBD1; v_gene: TRBV28; j_gene: TRBJ2-5; CDR3aa: CASRQGKRDSQETQYF; CDR3nt: TGTGCCAGCAGGCAGGGCAAAAGGGACAGTCAAGAGACCCAGTACTTC
abundance: NA; d_gene: NA; v_gene: TRBV3-1/TRBV3-2; j_gene: TRBJ1-1; CDR3aa: CASSPTAVGMNTEAFF; CDR3nt: TGTGCCAGCAGCCCCACAGCTGTCGGCATGAACACTGAAGCTTTCTTT
abundance: NA; d_gene: TRBD1; v_gene: TRBV5-6; j_gene: TRBJ1-3; CDR3aa: CASSWDRQRSGNTIYF; CDR3nt: TGTGCCAGCAGCTGGGACAGACAGCGCTCTGGAAACACCATATATTTT
abundance: NA; d_gene: NA; v_gene: TRBV5-1; j_gene: TRBJ2-3; CDR3aa: CASRDLGSGTDTQYF; CDR3nt: TGCGCCAGCAGAGACCTCGGGTCGGGAACAGATACGCAGTATTTT
abundance: NA; d_gene: TRBD2; v_gene: TRBV7-2; j_gene: TRBJ2-7; CDR3aa: CASSLGGGGSGQSTYEQYF; CDR3nt: TGTGCCAGCAGCTTAGGGGGGGGAGGATCAGGGCAGAGTACATACGAGCAGTACTTC
abundance: NA; d_gene: NA; v_gene: TRBV11-2; j_gene: TRBJ2-3; CDR3aa: CASSLAAGLDTQYF; CDR3nt: TGTGCCAGCAGCTTAGCGGCGGGTTTGGATACGCAGTATTTT
abundance: NA; d_gene: NA; v_gene: TRBV10-3; j_gene: TRBJ1-1; CDR3aa: CAISWSGTEAFF; CDR3nt: TGTGCCATCAGTTGGAGTGGGACTGAAGCTTTCTTT
abundance: NA; d_gene: TRBD2; v_gene: TRBV7-2; j_gene: TRBJ2-3; CDR3aa: CASSLRTSGGGTDTQYF; CDR3nt: TGTGCCAGCAGTCTTCGGACTAGCGGGGGGGGCACAGATACGCAGTATTTT
abundance: NA; d_gene: NA; v_gene: TRBV7-2; j_gene: TRBJ1-5; CDR3aa: CASSSMGAGVYSNQPQHF; CDR3nt: TGTGCCAGCAGCAGTATGGGGGCAGGCGTTTATAGCAATCAGCCCCAGCATTTT
abundance: NA; d_gene: NA; v_gene: TRBV10-3; j_gene: TRBJ1-1; CDR3aa: CAISERGSTEAFF; CDR3nt: TGTGCCATCAGTGAGCGGGGGTCCACTGAAGCTTTCTTT
abundance: once; d_gene: TRBD1; v_gene: TRBV11-2; j_gene: TRBJ1-3; CDR3aa: CASSLARDRAIYF; CDR3nt: TGTGCCAGCAGCTTAGCAAGGGACAGGGCCATATATTTT
abundance: NA; d_gene: TRBD1; v_gene: TRBV5-1; j_gene: TRBJ1-4; CDR3aa: CASSGAGTGVEKLFF; CDR3nt: TGCGCCAGCAGCGGGGCCGGGACAGGTGTTGAAAAACTGTTTTTT
abundance: NA; d_gene: TRBD1; v_gene: TRBV6-1; j_gene: TRBJ1-5; CDR3aa: CASSEGDRAGQPQHF; CDR3nt: TGTGCCAGCAGTGAAGGGGACAGGGCGGGTCAGCCCCAGCATTTT
abundance: NA; d_gene: TRBD1; v_gene: TRBV6-1; j_gene: TRBJ1-2; CDR3aa: CASSEILGQPRIYGYTF; CDR3nt: TGTGCCAGCAGTGAAATTTTGGGACAGCCAAGAATCTATGGCTACACCTTC
abundance: once; d_gene: NA; v_gene: TRBV5-4; j_gene: TRBJ1-2; CDR3aa: CASSPDRLPYGYTF; CDR3nt: TGTGCCAGCAGCCCCGACAGGTTACCCTATGGCTACACCTTC
abundance: NA; d_gene: TRBD1; v_gene: TRBV12-3/TRBV12-4; j_gene: TRBJ1-1; CDR3aa: CASSSGQGLGAFF; CDR3nt: TGTGCCAGCAGTTCCGGACAGGGCCTTGGAGCTTTCTTT
abundance: few; d_gene: NA; v_gene: TRBV15; j_gene: TRBJ1-2; CDR3aa: CATGEGGYTF; CDR3nt: TGTGCCACCGGGGAGGGAGGCTACACCTTC
abundance: NA; d_gene: NA; v_gene: TRBV6-6; j_gene: TRBJ2-1; CDR3aa: CASSPSGSYNEQFF; CDR3nt: TGTGCCAGCAGTCCAAGCGGCTCCTACAATGAGCAGTTCTTC
abundance: NA; d_gene: TRBD2; v_gene: TRBV10-3; j_gene: TRBJ2-1; CDR3aa: CAIMASGDYQQFF; CDR3nt: TGTGCCATCATGGCTTCCGGGGACTACCAGCAGTTCTTC
abundance: NA; d_gene: TRBD2; v_gene: TRBV15; j_gene: TRBJ2-1; CDR3aa: CATSSFFRTSGAYNEQFF; CDR3nt: TGTGCCACCAGCAGTTTTTTCCGGACTAGCGGGGCATACAATGAGCAGTTCTTC
abundance: NA; d_gene: NA; v_gene: TRBV7-9; j_gene: TRBJ1-4; CDR3aa: CASSPSRVEKLFF; CDR3nt: TGTGCCAGCAGCCCCTCCAGGGTAGAAAAACTGTTTTTT
abundance: NA; d_gene: TRBD1; v_gene: TRBV30; j_gene: TRBJ1-2; CDR3aa: CAWIGWGQGDLGYTF; CDR3nt: TGTGCCTGGATAGGATGGGGTCAGGGGGATCTTGGCTACACCTTC
abundance: NA; d_gene: NA; v_gene: TRBV10-3; j_gene: TRBJ1-1; CDR3aa: CAISEGGGKAFF; CDR3nt: TGTGCCATCAGTGAAGGGGGAGGGAAAGCTTTCTTT
abundance: NA; d_gene: TRBD1; v_gene: TRBV5-1; j_gene: TRBJ2-5; CDR3aa: CASTDRGRETQYF; CDR3nt: TGCGCCAGCACGGACAGGGGGCGAGAGACCCAGTACTTC
abundance: NA; d_gene: TRBD1; v_gene: TRBV9; j_gene: TRBJ2-7; CDR3aa: CASSEGAPLGRYEQYF; CDR3nt: TGTGCCAGCAGCGAGGGGGCCCCTTTAGGGCGATACGAGCAGTACTTC
abundance: NA; d_gene: NA; v_gene: TRBV19; j_gene: TRBJ1-2; CDR3aa: CASSIFRDRSLGYGYTF; CDR3nt: TGTGCCAGTAGTATTTTCCGGGATCGAAGCTTAGGCTATGGCTACACCTTC
abundance: NA; d_gene: NA; v_gene: TRBV4-3; j_gene: TRBJ2-5; CDR3aa: CASSQEEWRKETQYF; CDR3nt: TGCGCCAGCAGCCAAGAAGAGTGGCGGAAAGAGACCCAGTACTTC
abundance: NA; d_gene: TRBD2; v_gene: TRBV28; j_gene: TRBJ2-5; CDR3aa: CASSLISGGAVETQYF; CDR3nt: TGTGCCAGCAGTTTGATTAGCGGGGGGGCCGTGGAGACCCAGTACTTC
abundance: NA; d_gene: NA; v_gene: TRBV28; j_gene: TRBJ1-1; CDR3aa: CASRPPGSGGEAFF; CDR3nt: TGTGCCAGCAGGCCGCCGGGCAGCGGGGGTGAAGCTTTCTTT
abundance: NA; d_gene: NA; v_gene: TRBV20-1; j_gene: TRBJ2-1; CDR3aa: CSARERSEQFF; CDR3nt: TGCAGTGCTAGAGAGAGGAGTGAGCAGTTCTTC
abundance: NA; d_gene: NA; v_gene: TRBV28; j_gene: TRBJ1-4; CDR3aa: CASTVATNEKLFF; CDR3nt: TGTGCCAGCACCGTCGCAACTAATGAAAAACTGTTTTTT
abundance: NA; d_gene: NA; v_gene: TRBV6-2/TRBV6-3; j_gene: TRBJ2-3; CDR3aa: CASSPPRDTRTDTQYF; CDR3nt: TGTGCCAGCAGTCCCCCCAGGGATACCCGCACAGATACGCAGTATTTT
abundance: NA; d_gene: NA; v_gene: TRBV28; j_gene: TRBJ1-1; CDR3aa: CASNSGGVGQAFF; CDR3nt: TGTGCCAGCAACAGCGGGGGGGTAGGCCAAGCTTTCTTT
abundance: NA; d_gene: TRBD1; v_gene: TRBV10-3; j_gene: TRBJ2-1; CDR3aa: CAISELKRTGRNEQFF; CDR3nt: TGTGCCATCAGTGAGTTAAAACGGACAGGGAGGAATGAGCAGTTCTTC
abundance: NA; d_gene: NA; v_gene: TRBV4-1; j_gene: TRBJ1-3; CDR3aa: CASSQAGRGSGNTIYF; CDR3nt: TGCGCCAGCAGCCAAGCCGGACGGGGCTCTGGAAACACCATATATTTT